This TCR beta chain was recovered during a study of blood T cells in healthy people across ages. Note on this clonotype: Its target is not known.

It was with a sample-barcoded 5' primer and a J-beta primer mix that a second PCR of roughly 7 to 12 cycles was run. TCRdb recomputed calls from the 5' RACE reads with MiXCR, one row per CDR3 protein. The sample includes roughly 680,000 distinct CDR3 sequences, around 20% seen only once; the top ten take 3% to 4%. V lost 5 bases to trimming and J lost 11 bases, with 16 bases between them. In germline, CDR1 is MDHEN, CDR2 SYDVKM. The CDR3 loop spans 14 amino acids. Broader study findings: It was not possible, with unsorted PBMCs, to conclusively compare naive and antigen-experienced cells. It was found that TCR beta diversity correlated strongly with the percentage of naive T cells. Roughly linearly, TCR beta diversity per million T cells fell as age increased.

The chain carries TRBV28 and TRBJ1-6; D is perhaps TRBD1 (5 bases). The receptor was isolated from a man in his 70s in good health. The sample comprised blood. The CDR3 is CASSAARGDPPLHF. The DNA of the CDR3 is TGTGCCAGCAGTGCCGCCCGAGGGGATCCACCCCTCCACTTT.